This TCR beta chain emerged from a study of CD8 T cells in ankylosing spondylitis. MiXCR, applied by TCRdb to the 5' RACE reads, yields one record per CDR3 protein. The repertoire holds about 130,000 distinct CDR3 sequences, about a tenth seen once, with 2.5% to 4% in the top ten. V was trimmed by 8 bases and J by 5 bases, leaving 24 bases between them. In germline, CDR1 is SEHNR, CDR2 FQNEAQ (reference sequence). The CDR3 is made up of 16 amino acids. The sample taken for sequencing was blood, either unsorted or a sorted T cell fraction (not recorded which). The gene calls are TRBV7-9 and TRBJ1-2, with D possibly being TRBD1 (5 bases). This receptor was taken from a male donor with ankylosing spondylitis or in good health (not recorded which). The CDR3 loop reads CASSHGAGFYVYGYTF. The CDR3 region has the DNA TGTGCCAGCTCACACGGGGCAGGGTTCTATGTATATGGCTACACCTTC.